The TCR beta chain under discussion was sequenced for a study of T cell clusters in autoimmune cytopenias. Whole-study context: TRB sequencing had a median about 52,000 reads and approximately 2,400 distinct clonotypes per sample. Study conclusions and caveats: TRB repertoire shifts in secondary cytopenia and chronic lymphocytic leukemia mostly reflected lymphoma, not autoimmunity.

Approximately 40,000 genome equivalents of blood DNA were amplified for TRB. One tube held mixed TRB-A and TRB-B primer pools for touch-down PCR. TCRdb reprocessed the multiplex PCR reads, keeping one entry per CDR3 protein, no DNA. The sample totals about 3,100 distinct CDR3 sequences. The germline V gene has CDR1 SQVTM and CDR2 ANQGSEA. The CDR3 contains 14 residues. Judged by frequency, this clonotype is large (0.1 to 1%). Its cognate antigen is unknown. The TCR comes from a human donor with an autoimmune cytopenia or autoimmune hepatitis (not recorded which). The sequenced sample was peripheral blood. The chain joins TRBV29-1 to TRBJ1-1. CDR3 sequence reads: CSAILTVRTTEAFF.